This T cell receptor beta chain was retrieved from a study of cytomegalovirus exposure and HLA in healthy donors. Across the whole study: Earlier, almost 120 million unique TCR beta sequences were recovered from around 180 million T cells by an analysis.

Study-wide results and limits: In a later analysis, a missense DCLRE1C variant was linked to TCR beta V- and J-gene trimming. For most TCR sequences rarity was the rule, although some public TCRs occurred in many donors. The study put some 150 TCR beta chains on its list as cytomegalovirus-associated.

Details on this clone: Its target is unknown.

This CDR3 has 15 amino acids. V was pared by 5 bases and J by 8 bases, with 21 bases between. CDR1 and CDR2 (germline): SGHNT, YENEEA. The PCR ran on 60 Vbeta and 13 Jbeta primers. Using immunoSEQ multiplex PCR, the repertoire was profiled, and TCRdb retains in-frame clones only, with some absent. The sample shows 150,000 to 200,000 clones, 12% of them seen only once. This receptor was taken from a man aged 50-59 years in good health and CMV-seropositive. The chain links TRBV11-3 to TRBJ1-2, with D perhaps matching TRBD1 (5 bases). The sample comprised PBMCs. CDR3 bases: TGTGCCAGCAGCCCCTCGGCCCAGGGTTCGGTCGGCTACACCTTC. Translating it yields CASSPSAQGSVGYTF.